This T cell receptor (beta chain) was identified in a study of cytomegalovirus exposure and HLA in healthy donors. General study results and limits: Earlier findings revealed that most TCR beta V segments proved productive either about 87% or about 30% of the time.

CDR1 and CDR2 (germline): SGHRS, YFSETQ. The CDR3 has 15 residues. After removal of 2 bases from V and 4 bases from J, the junction contained 5 bases not matched to a gene. In its sample, this clone was seen a few times. Its antigen is still unknown. PCR involved 60 Vbeta and 13 Jbeta primers. Measured with immunoSEQ multiplex PCR; TCRdb has only the in-frame clones, and not every one. The data show some 160,000 clones, over 70% seen once. Despite likely unrecorded immune exposures, the donors were nominally healthy at the time of sampling. What was sequenced was PBMCs. The TCR originated in a man between 45 and 60 years old in good health and CMV-seropositive. This rearrangement joins TRBV5-1 to TRBJ1-5; TRBD1 matches at 8 bases. The CDR3 here is CASSFAGGYNQPQHF. The CDR3 DNA reads TGCGCCAGCAGCTTTGCAGGGGGCTATAATCAGCCCCAGCATTTT.